The 12 T cell receptor beta chains below all came from one sample that was sequenced in a study of early T cells in non-severe SARS-CoV-2 infection (dated by TCRdb to the early 2020s). Libraries were constructed by 5' RACE. The instrument was a NextSeq 500. TCRdb reran the public reads through fastp at Q25 and MiXCR, keeping productive beta chains. Rows merge per CDR3 protein into single entries with the most common DNA and genes. Present in this sample are some 38,000 distinct CDR3 sequences, less than 5% of which were seen just once. The ten largest clones add up to approximately 9.1% of the sample. Sequenced input: whole blood. Receptor source: an adult who was a healthcare worker with PCR-confirmed SARS-CoV-2 infection or an uninfected control (not recorded which).

This clonotype was detected many times. The chain has TRBV28 and TRBJ2-5, with D possibly being TRBD1 (6 bases). The V end was cut by 7 bases, the J end by 3 bases, with 18 bases between. Per germline, CDR1 MDHEN and CDR2 SYDVKM. The CDR3 is 15 residues long. CDR3 amino acids: CASTERGSPEETQYF. CDR3 nucleotides: TGTGCCAGCACGGAAAGGGGGAGTCCGGAAGAGACCCAGTACTTC.

V gene TRBV28 combines with J gene TRBJ2-6; possible D gene TRBD2, 6 bases. The CDR3 has 14 amino acids. Between the trimmed V and J ends, which lost 9 bases and 0 bases, there was a span of 9 bases. Germline lookup yields CDR1 MDHEN and CDR2 SYDVKM. CDR3 nucleotides: TGTGCCAGTCGGGGGACCTCTGGGGCCAACGTCCTGACTTTC. Translation: CASRGTSGANVLTF.

V is TRBV7-3 and J is TRBJ2-3, with D perhaps TRBD2 (6 bases). The CDR3 extends over 16 amino acids. V dropped 2 bases and J dropped 1 base, with 13 bases sitting between them. The germline gives CDR1 SGHTA, CDR2 FQGTGA. The CDR3 spells CASSLRGAQGTDTQYF. In DNA, the CDR3 is TGTGCCAGCAGCTTACGCGGGGCTCAGGGCACAGATACGCAGTATTTT.

The chain combines TRBV7-9 with TRBJ2-7; no clear D gene. This CDR3 region has 14 residues. V was trimmed by 0 bases and J by 0 bases, leaving 6 bases between them. Germline lookup yields CDR1 SEHNR and CDR2 FQNEAQ (reference sequence). The CDR3 sequence is CASSLAASSYEQYF. DNA of the CDR3: TGTGCCAGCAGCTTAGCTGCTAGCTCCTACGAGCAGTACTTC.

This clonotype was seen a handful of times. DNA for the CDR3: TGTGCCAGCGTGCGGGCCACCACAGATACGCAGTATTTT. Translated: CASVRATTDTQYF. The chain uses TRBV7-2 and TRBJ2-3; D perhaps matches TRBD2 (5 bases). Trimming took 8 bases from V and 2 from J, leaving 11 bases between them. The CDR3 consists of 13 residues. Germline V gives CDR1 SGHTA, CDR2 FQGNSA.

The J gene is TRBJ1-1, the V gene TRBV7-9, with D hard to call. The germline V and J ends were trimmed by 5 bases and 0 bases, with 7 bases remaining between them. CDR3 size: 13 residues. Looked up from germline, CDR1 is SEHNR and CDR2 is FQNEAQ (reference sequence). The CDR3 bases are TGTGCCAGCAGCGCTATTTTGAACACTGAAGCTTTCTTT. It codes for CASSAILNTEAFF.

The chain links TRBV28 to TRBJ1-1; D uncertain. Germline assignment: CDR1 MDHEN and CDR2 SYDVKM. The CDR3 is made up of 14 amino acids. V was cut by 7 bases and J by 1 base, with 13 bases left in between. CDR3 nucleotides: TGTGCCAGCAATAAGGTAACGAGGAACACTGAAGCTTTCTTT. It codes for CASNKVTRNTEAFF.

About this clonotype: A much larger clone differs from this one at a single base, so this may be a read error. This chain joins TRBV5-1 and TRBJ2-1; 10 bases are shared with TRBD2. CDR1 and CDR2 (germline): SGHRS, YFSETQ. CDR3 size: 14 residues. CDR3 sequence: CASSFGLADNEQSF. As DNA, the CDR3 is TGCGCCAGCAGCTTTGGACTAGCGGACAATGAGCAGTCCTTC.

This clonotype was counted many times. The V gene is TRBV6-4, the J gene TRBJ2-1, with 13 bases lining up with TRBD2. The germline gives CDR1 MRHNA, CDR2 SNTAGT. V shed 4 bases and J 9 bases; nucleotides not matched to a gene: 3. The length of the CDR3 is 14 residues. CDR3 in amino acids: CASSGTSGSGEQFF. CDR3 nucleotides: TGTGCCAGCAGTGGGACTAGCGGGAGTGGTGAGCAGTTCTTC.

The chain uses TRBV19 and TRBJ2-3, with 11 positions matching TRBD1. V lost 3 bases to trimming and J lost 7 bases; unmatched junction nucleotides: 9. Germline V gene sequence: CDR1 LNHDA, CDR2 SQIVND (reference sequence). The CDR3 runs to 16 residues. CDR3 in DNA: TGTGCCAGTAGTATGCGGACAGGGGGCGCAAGGAATACGCAGTATTTT. It is translated as CASSMRTGGARNTQYF.

This clonotype was recorded many times. This chain connects TRBV10-3 to TRBJ2-3, with D maybe TRBD2 (5 bases). Germline V CDR1 and CDR2: ENHRY, SYGVKD. V lost 0 bases and J lost 7, with 14 bases in between. There are 15 residues in the CDR3. CDR3 bases: TGTGCCATCAGTGAGTCTTCCCCCCGGAGGAATACGCAGTATTTT. Protein: CAISESSPRRNTQYF.

This clonotype was seen at least ten times. The chain employs TRBV7-2 and TRBJ2-6, with D unclear. V lost 3 bases and J lost 1, with 10 bases in between. CDR1 and CDR2 from the germline V gene are SGHTA and FQGNSA. The CDR3 consists of 16 residues. The CDR3 DNA sequence: TGTGCCAGCAGCTTTCGGAGACCATCTGGGGCCAACGTCCTGACTTTC. This gives the protein CASSFRRPSGANVLTF.